This T cell receptor (beta chain) was sequenced during a study of T cell changes during pregnancy in multiple sclerosis. TCRdb's copy holds only in-frame clones and misses some; the assay was immunoSEQ multiplex PCR. The table lists around 60,000 clones, 80% to 95% of them singletons, with approximately 0.34% in the top ten. The CDR3 is made up of 13 amino acids. V shed 3 bases, J shed 9 bases, and the junction held 4 bases outside the gene matches. Germline V gives CDR1 KGHSH, CDR2 LQKENI. Here the sequenced sample was CD4+ T cells from peripheral blood mononuclear cells, taken before pregnancy. The source is a female donor with multiple sclerosis, enrolled in a pregnancy study. V is TRBV18 and J is TRBJ2-1, with TRBD2 matching over 8 bases. The CDR3 region is CASSPYAGGEQFF. For the CDR3, the DNA is TGTGCCAGCTCACCCTATGCGGGGGGTGAGCAGTTCTTC.